The 16 T cell receptor beta chains in this list originate from one sample, sequenced in a study of beta chain features in type 1 diabetes. Expressed TCRB transcripts were sequenced because the entire RNA isolate underwent reverse transcription. Assay: immunoSEQ multiplex PCR; the TCRdb copy retains only in-frame clones and omits some. The data show around 250,000 clones, 25% to 30% seen once. The sequenced sample consisted of central memory CD4+ T cells from blood. Every receptor here comes from a man aged 25 to 40 in good health.

This clone has only a few counts. Distinct nucleotide sequences in the sample also encode this CDR3. The genes are TRBV7-9 and TRBJ2-5; D unresolved. Germline V lookup: CDR1 SEHNR, CDR2 FQNEAQ (reference sequence). V lost 5 bases and J 5 bases, leaving 6 bases between the germline ends. The CDR3 runs 11 residues. The CDR3 protein is CASSPSETQYF. Written as DNA, the CDR3 is TGTGCCAGCAGCCCGTCGGAGACCCAGTACTTC.

This sequence joins TRBV30 and TRBJ2-5; 10 nucleotides agree with TRBD2. The CDR3 extends over 15 amino acids. Germline lookup yields CDR1 GTSNPN and CDR2 SVGIG (reference sequence). The trim removed 3 bases at V and 2 bases at J, leaving 6 bases unmatched. CDR3 DNA: TGTGCCTGGAGCTGGGGACTAGCGAATCAAGAGACCCAGTACTTC. The encoded protein is CAWSWGLANQETQYF.

The CDR3 DNA sequence: TGTGCCAGCACCCTCCTGAGGGCTTCTGAGCAGTTCTTC. Translated: CASTLLRASEQFF. V gene TRBV28 combines with J gene TRBJ2-1, with a weak D call TRBD2 (5 bases). V was shortened by 7 bases and J by 9 bases, with 16 bases between the two germline ends. The CDR3 contains 13 residues. CDR1 and CDR2 (germline): MDHEN, SYDVKM.

The chain recombines TRBV5-4 with TRBJ2-3; 10 nucleotides agree with TRBD2. The junction had 8 bases not matched to a gene; V was cut back by 0 bases and J by 13 bases. Germline V gene sequence: CDR1 SGHNT, CDR2 YYREEE (reference sequence). CDR3 length: 14 amino acids. CDR3 bases: TGTGCCAGCAGCTTGGAGGCTAGCGGGGGTAACGAGTATTTT. Translated, it gives CASSLEASGGNEYF. The full variable domain, its missing parts supplied by reference TRBV5-4 and TRBJ2-3, is ETGVTQSPTHLIKTRGQQVTLRCSSQSGHNTVSWYQQALGQGPQFIFQYYREEENGRGNFPPRFSGLQFPNYSSELNVNALELDDSALYLCASSLEASGGNEYFGPGTRLTVL.

This CDR3 is CAISDPLGVHEQYF. In DNA form, the CDR3 reads TGTGCCATCAGTGATCCTTTGGGGGTCCACGAGCAGTACTTC. V is TRBV10-3 and J is TRBJ2-7; either TRBD1 or TRBD2 may supply D (5 bases each). Germline lookup yields CDR1 ENHRY and CDR2 SYGVKD. The CDR3 spans 14 residues. The V end lost 3 bases, the J end lost 5 bases, and 14 bases lay between the germline ends.

This chain uses TRBV6-1 with TRBJ1-1; D possibly corresponds to TRBD1 (5 bases). The length of the CDR3 is 14 residues. Germline values: CDR1 MNHNS, CDR2 SASEGT. The germline V and J ends were trimmed by 4 bases and 0 bases, with 9 bases remaining between them. Here the CDR3 reads CASSGARVNTEAFF. CDR3 bases: TGTGCCAGCAGTGGGGCCAGGGTGAACACTGAAGCTTTCTTT.

This clone was picked up many times. The chain joins TRBV7-2 to TRBJ2-3; 8 nucleotides agree with TRBD1. Losses at the gene ends were 2 bases for V and 2 bases for J; bases not matched to a gene: 6. From germline, CDR1 is SGHTA and CDR2 FQGNSA. This CDR3 region has 16 residues. This CDR3 is CASSLNGDRITDTQYF. The CDR3 bases are TGTGCCAGCAGCTTAAATGGGGACAGGATCACAGATACGCAGTATTTT.

The chain is built from TRBV7-9 and TRBJ1-1; unclear D gene. The germline V gene encodes CDR1 SEHNR and CDR2 FQNEAQ (reference sequence). V was clipped by 3 bases and J by 1 base, with 9 bases between them. The CDR3 contains 14 residues. CDR3 bases: TGTGCCAGCAGCTTCACAACTGGGAACACTGAAGCTTTCTTT. Residues: CASSFTTGNTEAFF.

This clone turned up a few times. The chain employs TRBV20-1 and TRBJ2-7; D possibly uses TRBD1 or TRBD2 (5 bases each). The V end was cut by 6 bases, the J end by 6 bases, with 12 bases between. Germline V gives CDR1 DFQATT, CDR2 SNEGSKA (reference sequence). The length of the CDR3 is 11 residues. DNA for the CDR3: TGCAGTGCGGGACGGTCTTTCGAGCAGTACTTC. It translates to CSAGRSFEQYF.

This clone was counted a few times. The chain recombines TRBV5-1 with TRBJ2-6; D not certain. Trimming cost V 5 bases and J 0 bases, with 9 bases left between them. This CDR3 region has 15 residues. The V gene's germline CDR1 is SGHRS and CDR2 YFSETQ. CDR3 sequence: CASRFQDSGANVLTF. CDR3 DNA: TGCGCCAGCAGGTTCCAGGACTCTGGGGCCAACGTCCTGACTTTC.

The chain recombines TRBV9 with TRBJ2-3; 7 nucleotides agree with TRBD2. Germline CDR1 is SGDLS and CDR2 is YYNGEE. With V trimmed by 2 bases and J by 0 bases, 6 bases remained unmatched. This CDR3 is built from 16 residues. The CDR3 DNA reads TGTGCCAGCAGCGTGGCGGCGGGGGATAGCACAGATACGCAGTATTTT. As protein: CASSVAAGDSTDTQYF.

This clone turned up a few times. The chain links TRBV6-5 to TRBJ1-1; 7 bases match TRBD1. Trimming at V came to 6 bases and at J to 0 bases, leaving 7 bases not matched to a gene. Germline V lookup: CDR1 MNHEY, CDR2 SVGAGI. CDR3 length equals 15 residues. DNA for the CDR3: TGTGCCAGCAGACCGACAGGGATTTTGAACACTGAAGCTTTCTTT. It yields the protein CASRPTGILNTEAFF.

DNA for the CDR3: TGCAGCGCCGAGGGGGGCTCACTCCCCATGGAGGATACGCAGTATTTT. Translating it yields CSAEGGSLPMEDTQYF. The gene calls are TRBV29-1 and TRBJ2-3, with D possibly called TRBD1 or TRBD2 (6 bases each). The CDR3 spans 16 residues. In germline, CDR1 is SQVTM, CDR2 ANQGSEA. The V end was cut by 7 bases, the J end by 6 bases, with 26 bases between.

In this sample, this clone turned up many times. V and J are TRBV29-1 and TRBJ1-4; D unclear. This CDR3 region has 12 residues. Germline V gene sequence: CDR1 SQVTM, CDR2 ANQGSEA. The V end lost 5 bases, the J end lost 6 bases, and 10 bases lay between the germline ends. CDR3 region: CSVQGPDEKLFF. For the CDR3, the DNA is TGCAGCGTTCAAGGTCCGGATGAAAAACTGTTTTTT.

The chain combines TRBV7-2 with TRBJ2-7; TRBD2 might be the D (5 bases). The CDR3 is 13 residues long. Germline-derived CDR1 and CDR2 are SGHTA and FQGNSA. The germline V and J ends were trimmed by 5 bases and 2 bases, with 10 bases remaining between them. The CDR3 region is CASSRNGAYEQYF. The CDR3 region has the DNA TGTGCCAGCAGCCGAAACGGGGCCTACGAGCAGTACTTC.

Worth noting for this clone: The sample contains more than one DNA sequence encoding this CDR3. The chain employs TRBV5-4 and TRBJ2-5; 16 bases agree with TRBD2. Germline V gives CDR1 SGHNT, CDR2 YYREEE (reference sequence). This CDR3 has 17 residues. With V trimmed by 4 bases and J by 3 bases, 6 bases remained unmatched. CDR3 DNA sequence: TGTGCCAGCAGCCCGGGACTAGCGGGGGGGCCAGAAGAGACCCAGTACTTC. Translation gives CASSPGLAGGPEETQYF.